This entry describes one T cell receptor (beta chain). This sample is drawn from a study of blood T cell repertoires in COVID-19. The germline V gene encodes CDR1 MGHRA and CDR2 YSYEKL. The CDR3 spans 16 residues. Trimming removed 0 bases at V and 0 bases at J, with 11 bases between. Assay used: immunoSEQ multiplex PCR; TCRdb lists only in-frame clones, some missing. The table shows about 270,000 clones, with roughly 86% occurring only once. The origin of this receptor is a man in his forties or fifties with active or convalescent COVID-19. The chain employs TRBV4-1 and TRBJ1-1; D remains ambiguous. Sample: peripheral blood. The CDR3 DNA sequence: TGCGCCAGCAGCCAAGACCCCAAGGGAGTGAACACTGAAGCTTTCTTT. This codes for CASSQDPKGVNTEAFF.